This T cell receptor (beta chain) was observed in a study of cytomegalovirus exposure and HLA in healthy donors. About the study: A data release that came early held approximately 85 million unique TCRs from HLA-typed donors. Study-wide points: Immune exposure was documented only through CMV serostatus. Reports credit the classifier with highly specific, highly sensitive diagnosis of cytomegalovirus status. Roughly even sequencing depth across donors was the assumption behind the presence/absence analyses.

Amplification used 60 Vbeta primers and 13 Jbeta primers. Only in-frame clones appear in the TCRdb table, and some are missing; sequencing was by immunoSEQ multiplex PCR. The sample holds approximately 160,000 clones, more than 65% seen once. Of note for this clone: Antigen specificity is unknown.

The CDR3 extends over 15 amino acids. V was trimmed by 4 bases and J by 1 base, leaving 12 bases between them. CDR1 is SGDLS and CDR2 is YYNGEE in the germline V gene. The chain couples TRBV9 to TRBJ2-1, with D possibly matching TRBD1 (5 bases). Sequences were obtained from PBMCs. The receptor was isolated from a man aged 50-59 years in good health and CMV-seropositive. CDR3 coding DNA: TGTGCCAGCAGCAGAGATAGGGGTTCCTACAATGAGCAGTTCTTC. Protein: CASSRDRGSYNEQFF.